The sequence of this T cell receptor beta chain was determined in a study of cytomegalovirus exposure and HLA in healthy donors. Whole-study results and caveats: Confirmation in vitro established that a few CMV-associated chains were specific for CMV antigens.

The PCR made use of 60 Vbeta and 13 Jbeta primers. Some clones are missing from TCRdb's copy, which holds only in-frame ones; the method was immunoSEQ multiplex PCR. The table includes 170,000 or so clones, roughly four fifths detected once. Losses at the gene ends were 2 bases for V and 7 bases for J; bases not matched to a gene: 12. Germline loops: CDR1 KGHSH, CDR2 LQKENI. The CDR3 is made up of 16 amino acids. Regarding this clone: What it recognizes is unknown.

Material: PBMCs. The chain couples TRBV18 to TRBJ1-2, with 8 bases fitting TRBD1. This receptor was obtained from a man in his fifties or sixties in good health and CMV-seronegative. The CDR3 loop reads CASSPTGQGGVSGYTF. DNA for the CDR3: TGTGCCAGCTCACCAACCGGACAGGGTGGTGTGTCTGGCTACACCTTC.